In its sample, the clone carrying this T cell receptor beta chain was seen a few times. V shed 5 bases and J shed 9 bases, with 19 bases lying between them. This CDR3 has 14 residues. Germline V lookup: CDR1 MNHEY, CDR2 SVGAGI. The data are from a study of PD-L1 blockade in urothelial cancer. Measured with immunoSEQ multiplex PCR; TCRdb has only the in-frame clones, and not every one. The table lists under 120,000 clones, under 85% of them singletons. The clonotype comes from a man in his fifties with urothelial cancer. Sample: PBMCs, taken around atezolizumab (anti-PD-L1) treatment. V is TRBV6-5 and J is TRBJ1-1; D is possibly TRBD1 (5 bases). The CDR3 here is CASSPLNRPQQAFF. CDR3 coding DNA: TGTGCCAGCAGTCCCTTGAACAGGCCACAACAAGCTTTCTTT.